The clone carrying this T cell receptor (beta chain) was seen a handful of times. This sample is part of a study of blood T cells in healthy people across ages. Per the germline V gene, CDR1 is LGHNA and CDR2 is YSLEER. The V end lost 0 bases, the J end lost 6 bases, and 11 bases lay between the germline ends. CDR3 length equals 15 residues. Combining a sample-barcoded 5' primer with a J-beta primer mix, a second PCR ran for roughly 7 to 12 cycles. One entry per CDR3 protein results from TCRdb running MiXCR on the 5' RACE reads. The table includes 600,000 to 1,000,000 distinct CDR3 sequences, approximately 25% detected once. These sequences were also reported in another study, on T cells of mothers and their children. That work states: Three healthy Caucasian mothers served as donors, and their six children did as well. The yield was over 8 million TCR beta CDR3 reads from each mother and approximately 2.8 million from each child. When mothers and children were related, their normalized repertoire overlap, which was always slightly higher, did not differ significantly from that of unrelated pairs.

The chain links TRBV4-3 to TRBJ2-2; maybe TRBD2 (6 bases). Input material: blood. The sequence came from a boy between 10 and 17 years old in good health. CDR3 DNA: TGCGCCAGCAGCCAAGATCGGGGGATCCCCGGGGAGCTGTTTTTT. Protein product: CASSQDRGIPGELFF.